Here is one T cell receptor beta chain with its context. Its antigen is unknown. This sample was included in a study of blood T cells in healthy people across ages. Study-level results: As age increased, TCR beta diversity per million T cells fell in a roughly linear fashion.

The CDR3 runs 14 residues. V gave up 2 bases and J gave up 5 bases, with 12 bases separating them. Germline V gene lookup returns CDR1 MNHEY and CDR2 SVGAGI. Primers used in a second PCR of about 6 to 11 cycles were a sample-barcoded 5' primer and a J-beta primer mix. TCRdb processed the 5' RACE reads anew with MiXCR; each CDR3 protein has one entry. Of over a million distinct CDR3 sequences listed, around 45% were seen once; the top ten hold over 15%. The chain combines TRBV6-5 with TRBJ2-5; a possible D gene is TRBD2 (6 bases). The sample taken for sequencing was blood. The sequence derives from a woman in her sixties in good health. The CDR3 sequence: CASSYMGGWETQYF. DNA for the CDR3: TGTGCCAGCAGTTACATGGGGGGATGGGAGACCCAGTACTTC.